This TCR beta chain was identified in a study of technical replicates of blood from several donors listed by TCRdb under 2017. A distance of 10 bases separates the germline ends of V and J, which lose 6 bases and 2 bases respectively. According to the germline V gene (reference sequence), CDR1 reads SEHNR and CDR2 reads FQNEAQ. Reading from cysteine to phenylalanine, the CDR3 counts 13 amino acids. Only the CDR3 portion is preserved as DNA: 39 bases, with reading frame beginning at the first base. As concerns this clone: The target of this receptor is not known. Base qualities are not recorded, but no much larger clone differs from it by a single base. The same CDR3 is also encoded by other DNA sequences in this sample.

Libraries were prepared through the immunoSEQ multiplex PCR assay. TCRdb limited this immuneACCESS table to in-frame rearrangements with V and J called. A share of clones is missing; checked studies link under half to unresolved V genes, and the rest is unexplained. This sample comprises more than 65,000 clones, roughly 94% of them detected only once. Together, the top ten hold approximately 0.25% of the sample. The receptor's source is a human donor in good health. Sequenced sample: T cells isolated from PBMCs. The chain is encoded by TRBV7-9 joined to TRBJ1-2; the D gene is perhaps TRBD1, from 6 matching bases. This receptor has the CDR3 CASSPGQNYGYTF. The nucleotide sequence reads as follows: TGTGCCAGCAGTCCAGGACAGAACTATGGCTACACCTTC.